This T cell receptor beta chain came from a study of PD-1 blockade in classical Hodgkin lymphoma. Broader study findings: Some patients began nivolumab under 1 year after ASCT. These patients were excluded from later analyses. Baseline diversity in complete responders resembled that of newly diagnosed patients.

Each and every patient relapsed after autologous stem cell transplantation, and patients got differing brentuximab vedotin exposure. Comment on this clone: Its antigen is still unknown.

Assay used: immunoSEQ multiplex PCR; TCRdb lists only in-frame clones, some missing. The repertoire holds tens of thousands of clones, more than 85% seen once, with 6.5% to 8% in the top ten. The TCR sequence derives from a human donor with classical Hodgkin lymphoma. This specimen consisted of peripheral blood mononuclear cells (PBMCs), obtained at baseline.

The CDR3 loop reads CASGLGQGTYEQYF. CDR3 bases: TGTGCCAGCGGCCTTGGACAGGGGACCTACGAGCAGTACTTC. The J gene is TRBJ2-7, the V gene TRBV7-9, with 9 nucleotides matching TRBD1. Per germline, CDR1 SEHNR and CDR2 FQNEAQ (reference sequence). This CDR3 comprises 14 residues. The J segment lost 2 bases and the V segment lost 8 bases, leaving 7 bases of the junction unmatched.